This TCR beta chain derives from a study of shared clonotypes between healthy human individuals. Produced via immunoSEQ multiplex PCR; TCRdb's table is partial and in-frame only. Of some 2,500,000 clones listed, approximately 93% are singletons. CDR3 length: 15 residues. Trimming stripped 5 bases from V and 2 bases from J, with 13 bases between. In germline, CDR1 is MNHEY, CDR2 SVGAGI. The receptor was derived from a man aged 18 to 29 in good health. Some clones in this sample may be carry-over from other donors' samples. This rearrangement joins TRBV6-5 to TRBJ2-4; no clear D. What was sequenced was naive CD4+ T cells from PBMCs. Subset of the sample: CD45RA+ positively selected. The CDR3, as DNA: TGTGCCAGCAGTCCCCCGGGTGAAACCAAAAACATTCAGTACTTC. This encodes CASSPPGETKNIQYF.